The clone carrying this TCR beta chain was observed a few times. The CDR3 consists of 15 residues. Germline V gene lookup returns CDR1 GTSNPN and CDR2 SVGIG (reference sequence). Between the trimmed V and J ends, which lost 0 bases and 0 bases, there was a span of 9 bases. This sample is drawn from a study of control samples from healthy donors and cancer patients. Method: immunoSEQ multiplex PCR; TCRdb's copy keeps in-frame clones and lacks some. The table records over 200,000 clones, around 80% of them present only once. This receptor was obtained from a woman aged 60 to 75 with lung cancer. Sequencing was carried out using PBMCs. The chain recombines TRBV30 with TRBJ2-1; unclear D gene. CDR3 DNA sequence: TGTGCCTGGAGTGTACTCTCCAGCTCCTACAATGAGCAGTTCTTC. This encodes CAWSVLSSSYNEQFF.